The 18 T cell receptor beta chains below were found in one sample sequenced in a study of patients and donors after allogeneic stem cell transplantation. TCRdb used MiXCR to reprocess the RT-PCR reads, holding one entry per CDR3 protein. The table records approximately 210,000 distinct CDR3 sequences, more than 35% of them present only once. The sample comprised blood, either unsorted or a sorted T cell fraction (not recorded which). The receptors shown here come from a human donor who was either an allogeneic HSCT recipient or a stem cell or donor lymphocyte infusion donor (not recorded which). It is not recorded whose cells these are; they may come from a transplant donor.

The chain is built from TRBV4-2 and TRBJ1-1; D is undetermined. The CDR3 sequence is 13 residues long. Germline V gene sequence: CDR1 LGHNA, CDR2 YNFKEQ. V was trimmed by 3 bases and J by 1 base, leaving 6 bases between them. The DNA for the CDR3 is TGTGCCAGCAGCCATCCCGGGAACACTGAAGCTTTCTTT. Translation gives CASSHPGNTEAFF.

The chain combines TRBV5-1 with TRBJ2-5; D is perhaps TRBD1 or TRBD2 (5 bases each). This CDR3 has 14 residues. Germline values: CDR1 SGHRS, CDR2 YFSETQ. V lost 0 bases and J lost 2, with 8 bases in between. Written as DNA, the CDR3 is TGCGCCAGCAGCTTGGAATGGGGGCAAGAGACCCAGTACTTC. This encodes CASSLEWGQETQYF.

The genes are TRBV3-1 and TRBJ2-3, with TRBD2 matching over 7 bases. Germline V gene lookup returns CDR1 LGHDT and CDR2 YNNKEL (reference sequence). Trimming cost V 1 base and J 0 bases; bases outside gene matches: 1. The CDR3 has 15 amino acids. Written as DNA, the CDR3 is TGTGCCAGCAGCCAAGTGACTAGCAGCACAGATACGCAGTATTTT. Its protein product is CASSQVTSSTDTQYF.

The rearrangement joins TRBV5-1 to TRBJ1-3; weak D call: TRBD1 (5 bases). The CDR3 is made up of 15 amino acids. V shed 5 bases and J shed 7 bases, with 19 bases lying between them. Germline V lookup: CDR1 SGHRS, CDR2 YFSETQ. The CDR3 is CASSLGDWEGNTIYF. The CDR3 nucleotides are TGCGCCAGCAGTTTAGGGGACTGGGAAGGCAACACCATATATTTT.

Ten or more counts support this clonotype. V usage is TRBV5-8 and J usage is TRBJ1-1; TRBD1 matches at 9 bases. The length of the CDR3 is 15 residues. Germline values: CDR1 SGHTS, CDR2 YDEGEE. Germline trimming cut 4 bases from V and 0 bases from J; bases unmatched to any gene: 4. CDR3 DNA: TGTGCCAGCAGCCTTGGGACAGGGCTGAACACTGAAGCTTTCTTT. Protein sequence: CASSLGTGLNTEAFF.

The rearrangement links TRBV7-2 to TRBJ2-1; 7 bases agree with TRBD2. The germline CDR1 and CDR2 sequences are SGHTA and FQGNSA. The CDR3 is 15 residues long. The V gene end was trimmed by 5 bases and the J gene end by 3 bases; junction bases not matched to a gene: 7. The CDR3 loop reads CASSPRDYHYNEQFF. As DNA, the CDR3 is TGTGCCAGCAGCCCCAGGGACTACCACTACAATGAGCAGTTCTTC.

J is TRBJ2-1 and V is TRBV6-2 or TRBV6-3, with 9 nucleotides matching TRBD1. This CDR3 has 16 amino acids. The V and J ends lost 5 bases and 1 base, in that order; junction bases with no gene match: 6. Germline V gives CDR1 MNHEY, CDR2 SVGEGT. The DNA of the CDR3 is TGTGCCAGCAGTCGGGACAGGGTCGGGTCCTACAATGAGCAGTTCTTC. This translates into CASSRDRVGSYNEQFF.

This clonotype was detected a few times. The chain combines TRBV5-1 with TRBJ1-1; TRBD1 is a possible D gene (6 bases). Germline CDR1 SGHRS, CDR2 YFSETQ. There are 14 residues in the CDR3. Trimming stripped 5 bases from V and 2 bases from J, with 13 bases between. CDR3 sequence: CASRRDIQNTEAFF. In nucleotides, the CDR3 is TGCGCCAGCAGAAGGGACATTCAAAACACTGAAGCTTTCTTT.

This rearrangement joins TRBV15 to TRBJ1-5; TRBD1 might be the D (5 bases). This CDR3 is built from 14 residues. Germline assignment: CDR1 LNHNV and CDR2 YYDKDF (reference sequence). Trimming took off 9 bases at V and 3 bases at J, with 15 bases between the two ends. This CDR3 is CATHTGVPNQPQHF. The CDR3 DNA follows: TGTGCCACTCATACAGGAGTACCCAATCAGCCCCAGCATTTT.

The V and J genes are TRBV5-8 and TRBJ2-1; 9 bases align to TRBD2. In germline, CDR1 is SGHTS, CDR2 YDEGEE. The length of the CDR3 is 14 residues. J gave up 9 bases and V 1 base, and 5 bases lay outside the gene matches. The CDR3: CASSLLAGVGEQFF. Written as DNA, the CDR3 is TGTGCCAGCAGCTTGTTAGCGGGAGTGGGTGAGCAGTTCTTC.

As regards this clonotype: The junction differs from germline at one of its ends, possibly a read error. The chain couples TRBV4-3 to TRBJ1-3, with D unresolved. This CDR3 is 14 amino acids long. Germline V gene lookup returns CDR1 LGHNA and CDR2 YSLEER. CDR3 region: CASSQTRSENTIYF. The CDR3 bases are TGCGCCAGCAGCCAAACACGCTCTGAAAACACCATATATTTT.

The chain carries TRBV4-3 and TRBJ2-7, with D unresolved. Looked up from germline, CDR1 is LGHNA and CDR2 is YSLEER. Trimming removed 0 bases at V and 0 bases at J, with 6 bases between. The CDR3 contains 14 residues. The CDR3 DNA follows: TGCGCCAGCAGCCAAGAATCCGTCTCCTACGAGCAGTACTTC. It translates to CASSQESVSYEQYF.

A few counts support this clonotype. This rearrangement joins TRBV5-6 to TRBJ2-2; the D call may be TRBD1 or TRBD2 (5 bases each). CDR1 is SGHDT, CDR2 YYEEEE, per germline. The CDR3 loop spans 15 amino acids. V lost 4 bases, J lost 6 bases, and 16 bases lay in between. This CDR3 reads CASSVSGTAPGELFF. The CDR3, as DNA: TGTGCCAGCAGCGTTTCCGGGACCGCCCCCGGGGAGCTGTTTTTT.

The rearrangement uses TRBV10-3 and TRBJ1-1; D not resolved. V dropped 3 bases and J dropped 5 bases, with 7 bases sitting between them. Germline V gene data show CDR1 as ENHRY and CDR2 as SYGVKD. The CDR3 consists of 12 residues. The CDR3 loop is CAISEAATEAFF. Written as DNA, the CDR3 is TGTGCCATCAGTGAAGCGGCTACTGAAGCTTTCTTT.

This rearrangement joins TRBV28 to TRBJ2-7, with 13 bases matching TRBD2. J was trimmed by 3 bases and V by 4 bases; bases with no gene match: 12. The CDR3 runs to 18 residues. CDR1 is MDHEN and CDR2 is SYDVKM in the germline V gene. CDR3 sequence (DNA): TGTGCCAGCAGTTCCGGACTAGCGGGAGACCCACCTCACTACGAGCAGTACTTC. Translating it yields CASSSGLAGDPPHYEQYF.

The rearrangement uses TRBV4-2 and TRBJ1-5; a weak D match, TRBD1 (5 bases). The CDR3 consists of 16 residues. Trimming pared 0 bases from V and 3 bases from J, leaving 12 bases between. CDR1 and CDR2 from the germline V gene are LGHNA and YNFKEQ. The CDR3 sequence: CASSQDLGQDNQPQHF. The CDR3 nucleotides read TGTGCCAGCAGCCAAGATCTGGGGCAGGACAATCAGCCCCAGCATTTT.

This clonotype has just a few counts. The CDR3 coding sequence is TGTGCCAGCAGTGACAGTTTTATGAACACTGAAGCTTTCTTT. The encoded protein is CASSDSFMNTEAFF. The chain links TRBV12-3 or TRBV12-4 to TRBJ1-1; D possibly corresponds to TRBD1 (5 bases). The CDR3 covers 14 residues. The V end lost 5 bases, the J end lost 0 bases, and 10 bases lay between the germline ends.

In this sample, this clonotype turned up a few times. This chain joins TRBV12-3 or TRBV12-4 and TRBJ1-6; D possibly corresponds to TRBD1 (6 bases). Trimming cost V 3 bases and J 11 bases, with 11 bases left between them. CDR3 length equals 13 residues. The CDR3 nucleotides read TGTGCCAGCAGTTTCCGGGGGGGGCCACCCCTCCACTTT. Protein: CASSFRGGPPLHF.